The 16 T cell receptor beta chains below all came from one sample that was sequenced in a study of blood T cell repertoires in COVID-19. This table comes from immunoSEQ multiplex PCR, and its TCRdb copy is limited to in-frame clones, with some not included. There are some 180,000 clones in the sample; just under 80% occur only once, and roughly 2.8% lies in the top ten. Material: peripheral blood. The receptors were gathered from a woman aged 80 or older with active or convalescent COVID-19.

The chain uses TRBV5-4 and TRBJ2-1; TRBD2 is a possible D gene (6 bases). Germline V gene data show CDR1 as SGHNT and CDR2 as YYREEE (reference sequence). This CDR3 spans 16 amino acids. Trimming cost V 2 bases and J 0 bases, with 12 bases left between them. The CDR3 is CASSFGGSSSYNEQFF. The DNA of the CDR3 is TGTGCCAGCAGCTTCGGGGGTTCCAGCTCCTACAATGAGCAGTTCTTC.

The chain combines TRBV18 with TRBJ2-7, with 11 bases matching TRBD2. The CDR3 extends over 13 amino acids. From germline, CDR1 is KGHSH and CDR2 LQKENI. The V gene end was trimmed by 6 bases and the J gene end by 9 bases; junction bases not matched to a gene: 7. The DNA of the CDR3 is TGTGCCAGCTCGGTGGACCTAGCGGGGGGGCAGTACTTC. It codes for CASSVDLAGGQYF.

This clone appeared once. The chain is built from TRBV9 and TRBJ2-1; TRBD2 matches 11 bases. The V gene end was trimmed by 2 bases and the J gene end by 7 bases; junction bases not matched to a gene: 5. Germline CDR1 SGDLS, CDR2 YYNGEE. This CDR3 is 15 amino acids long. The CDR3 DNA follows: TGTGCCAGCAGCGTCCTAGCGGGGGGCCGGAATGAGCAGTTCTTC. It translates to CASSVLAGGRNEQFF.

CDR3 sequence (DNA): TGTGCCACCAGTGACCTCGAGCGGGGGAGCCCCGGGGAGCTGTTTTTT. It specifies CATSDLERGSPGELFF. The chain has TRBV24-1 and TRBJ2-2, with 8 nucleotides matching TRBD2. Losses at the gene ends were 4 bases for V and 6 bases for J; bases not matched to a gene: 9. Germline loops: CDR1 KGHDR, CDR2 SFDVKD. There are 16 residues in the CDR3.

This clone was seen more than once but under ten times. This sequence joins TRBV4-3 and TRBJ1-3; no clear D gene. The length of the CDR3 is 16 residues. Looked up from germline, CDR1 is LGHNA and CDR2 is YSLEER. The V end was cut by 0 bases, the J end by 2 bases, with 11 bases between. DNA for the CDR3: TGCGCCAGCAGCCAAGATTGGTCGGGGACTGGAAACACCATATATTTT. Its protein product is CASSQDWSGTGNTIYF.

The CDR3 protein is CASSPRTGDSDGYTF. CDR3 DNA: TGTGCCAGCTCACCTCGGACAGGCGACTCGGATGGCTACACCTTC. The V and J genes are TRBV18 and TRBJ1-2, with 7 bases identical to TRBD1. The V gene end was trimmed by 3 bases and the J gene end by 6 bases; junction bases not matched to a gene: 10. CDR3 size: 15 residues. CDR1 KGHSH and CDR2 LQKENI come from the germline V gene.

The V and J genes are TRBV19 and TRBJ1-1, with a possible D match to TRBD1 (5 bases). This CDR3 contains 14 residues. The V gene's germline CDR1 is LNHDA and CDR2 SQIVND (reference sequence). V was cut by 3 bases and J by 5 bases, with 13 bases left in between. CDR3 sequence reads: CASSIPQGYTEAFF. For the CDR3, the DNA is TGTGCCAGTAGTATTCCTCAGGGTTATACTGAAGCTTTCTTT.

Comments on this clone: This clone may be a read error of a much larger clone one base away. The chain has TRBV11-3 and TRBJ1-1; D unresolved. The CDR3 extends over 12 amino acids. CDR1 is SGHNT and CDR2 is YENEEA in the germline V gene. V lost 3 bases, J lost 1 base, and 3 bases lay in between. The CDR3 reads CASSFRNTEAFF. Here the CDR3 DNA reads TGTGCCAGCAGCTTCCGGAACACTGAAGCTTTCTTT.

This chain links TRBV9 with TRBJ2-5; TRBD1 aligns across 7 bases. The CDR3 has 15 residues. V was clipped by 1 base and J by 1 base; unmatched bases: 4. Germline CDR1 and CDR2: SGDLS and YYNGEE. CDR3 in DNA: TGTGCCAGCAGCGTAAGGTCAGGGGGCCAAGAGACCCAGTACTTC. It codes for CASSVRSGGQETQYF.

The chain recombines TRBV5-6 with TRBJ1-4; weak D call: TRBD1 (5 bases). CDR1 and CDR2 from the germline V gene are SGHDT and YYEEEE. The CDR3 is made up of 14 amino acids. Trimming removed 3 bases from V and 6 bases from J, with 12 bases in between. CDR3: CASSYRAGDEKLFF. CDR3 DNA: TGTGCCAGCAGCTACCGCGCGGGGGATGAAAAACTGTTTTTT.

The rearrangement uses TRBV5-8 and TRBJ2-6; D call uncertain. Trimming stripped 6 bases from V and 2 bases from J, with 9 bases between. CDR1 SGHTS and CDR2 YDEGEE come from the germline V gene. This CDR3 has 14 residues. CDR3 sequence (DNA): TGTGCCAGCAACTTCCGGGCTGGGGCCAACGTCCTGACTTTC. This encodes CASNFRAGANVLTF.

The chain has TRBV24-1 and TRBJ2-5; 12 nucleotides agree with TRBD1. The CDR3 spans 18 residues. Per the germline V gene, CDR1 is KGHDR and CDR2 is SFDVKD. V dropped 1 base and J dropped 5; count of bases not matched to a gene: 10. CDR3 protein: CATSDLISGTGGRETQYF. The CDR3 DNA reads as TGTGCCACCAGTGATTTAATATCGGGGACAGGGGGCCGGGAGACCCAGTACTTC.

This clone was counted many times. CDR3 DNA: TGTGCCAGTAGTATCGGGACAGGTATCGGCTACACCTTC. It encodes CASSIGTGIGYTF. V usage is TRBV19 and J usage is TRBJ1-2, with 8 bases matching TRBD1. The ends lost 3 bases at V and 8 bases at J; junction bases unmatched: 5. There are 13 residues in the CDR3. The germline V gene has CDR1 LNHDA and CDR2 SQIVND (reference sequence).

The CDR3 DNA is TGTGCCAGCAGCGTCATCCCAGGGGACGGGGCCAACGTCCTGACTTTC. Translated: CASSVIPGDGANVLTF. This rearrangement joins TRBV9 to TRBJ2-6, with a tentative D call TRBD1 (6 bases). From germline, CDR1 is SGDLS and CDR2 YYNGEE. V lost 2 bases, J lost 4 bases, and 13 bases lay in between. This CDR3 region has 16 residues.

The J gene is TRBJ2-1, the V gene TRBV9, with TRBD1 as a possible D gene (6 bases). V dropped 2 bases and J dropped 5 bases, with 11 bases sitting between them. Germline lookup yields CDR1 SGDLS and CDR2 YYNGEE. CDR3 length: 14 residues. In DNA, the CDR3 is TGTGCCAGCAGCGTCTGGGGGCCGAACAATGAGCAGTTCTTC. Translating gives CASSVWGPNNEQFF.

The sample holds one count of this clone. The chain couples TRBV5-1 to TRBJ2-7, with 8 bases fitting TRBD1. CDR1 is SGHRS and CDR2 is YFSETQ in the germline V gene. The CDR3 length is 15 residues. V shed 5 bases, J shed 4 bases, and the junction held 11 bases outside the gene matches. The CDR3 DNA reads TGCGCCAGCAGAGATGTCGCAGGGGGCCCGTACGAGCAGTACTTC. It codes for CASRDVAGGPYEQYF.